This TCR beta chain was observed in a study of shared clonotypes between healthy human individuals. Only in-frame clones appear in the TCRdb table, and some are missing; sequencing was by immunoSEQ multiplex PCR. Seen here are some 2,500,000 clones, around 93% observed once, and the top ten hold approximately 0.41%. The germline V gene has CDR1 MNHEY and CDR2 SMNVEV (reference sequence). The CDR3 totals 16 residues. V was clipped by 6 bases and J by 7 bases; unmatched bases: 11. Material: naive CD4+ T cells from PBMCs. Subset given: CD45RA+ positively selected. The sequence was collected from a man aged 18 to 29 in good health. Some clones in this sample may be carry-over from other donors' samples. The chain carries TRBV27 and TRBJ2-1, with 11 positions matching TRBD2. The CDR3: CASRRPGLAAVNEQFF. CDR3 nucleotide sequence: TGTGCCAGCAGACGACCGGGACTAGCGGCAGTTAATGAGCAGTTCTTC.